These T cell receptor beta chains were read from a single sample in a study of control samples from healthy donors and cancer patients. Clones were read by immunoSEQ multiplex PCR, and TCRdb kept only the in-frame ones, dropping some. The sample lists over 30,000 clones, roughly nine tenths occurring once. The sample consisted of PBMCs. The receptors were gathered from a woman aged 35 to 49 with lung cancer. Each CDR3 is given with its conserved first and last residue. The D gene is left open where the match is weak. Part of the rows lack a size; the others show once, few, many or a class for expanded clones.

14	NA	TRBV27	NA	TRBJ1-5	TGTGCCAGCAGTTACGCGGCTGGCAATCAGCCCCAGCATTTT	CASSYAAGNQPQHF
13	NA	TRBV7-6	NA	TRBJ2-5	TGTGCCAGCAGCTTAGGCTGGGAAGAGACCCAGTACTTC	CASSLGWEETQYF
12	NA	TRBV30	NA	TRBJ2-5	TGTGCCTGGAGTGTGAGTCTAGAGACCCAGTACTTC	CAWSVSLETQYF
12	NA	TRBV2	NA	TRBJ2-5	TGTGCCAGCGGAGTCGGCCAAGAGACCCAGTACTTC	CASGVGQETQYF
14	NA	TRBV28	TRBD1	TRBJ1-1	TGTGCCAGCCCCCCAGACAGGGGTTACACTGAAGCTTTCTTT	CASPPDRGYTEAFF
13	NA	TRBV30	NA	TRBJ1-1	TGTGCCTGGAGTGTAAGTAGGACAGAGAAAGCTTTCTTT	CAWSVSRTEKAFF
17	NA	TRBV6-6	TRBD1	TRBJ1-2	TGTGCCAGCAGTCGCCTCCGGGACAGAGCCCTTGAGGGGGGCTACACCTTC	CASSRLRDRALEGGYTF
15	NA	TRBV5-6	NA	TRBJ1-6	TGTGCCAGCAGCAGAAGCGTAAACCGCGAGAAGCCCCTCCACTTT	CASSRSVNREKPLHF
16	NA	TRBV24-1	TRBD1	TRBJ2-3	TGTGCCACCAGTGATTTGGCGACAGGGCCGAAACATACGCAGTATTTT	CATSDLATGPKHTQYF
14	NA	TRBV11-2	NA	TRBJ1-2	TGTGCCAGCAGCTTATCCGGGACGCCGGGTGGCTACACCTTC	CASSLSGTPGGYTF
16	NA	TRBV5-1	TRBD1	TRBJ2-7	TGCGCCAGCAGCTTGCCGCTTGGACAGGGATCTTACGAGCAGTACTTC	CASSLPLGQGSYEQYF
16	NA	TRBV4-1	TRBD2	TRBJ2-7	TGCGCCAGCAGCCAAGAATTCCTAGCGGGGTCCTACGAGCAGTACTTC	CASSQEFLAGSYEQYF
14	NA	TRBV5-8	NA	TRBJ2-1	TGTGCCAGCAGCTTGGCGTTGTGGAACAATGAGCAGTTCTTC	CASSLALWNNEQFF
13	NA	TRBV5-6	NA	TRBJ1-2	TGTGCCAGCAGCTTGATAAGGAACTATGGCTACACCTTC	CASSLIRNYGYTF
12	once	TRBV18	NA	TRBJ2-3	TGTGCCAGCTCACCCAGCACAGATACGCAGTATTTT	CASSPSTDTQYF
14	NA	TRBV2	TRBD1	TRBJ2-1	TGTGCCAGCAGTTCGGACAGGGGGTACAATGAGCAGTTCTTC	CASSSDRGYNEQFF
15	NA	TRBV10-3	TRBD2	TRBJ2-1	TGTGCCATCAGTGGAACTAGCGGGGCCTTTAGTGAGCAGTTCTTC	CAISGTSGAFSEQFF
13	NA	TRBV6-5	TRBD1	TRBJ2-7	TGTGCCAGCAGCGAGGGGGCAGAGGGGGTATGCGACTTC	CASSEGAEGVCDF
14	few	TRBV19	NA	TRBJ1-1	TGTGCCAGTAGTACCCCAGGGTTAAACACTGAAGCTTTCTTT	CASSTPGLNTEAFF
13	NA	TRBV28	TRBD1	TRBJ1-5	TGTGCCAGCAGTCCCGGGACAGGGCGGCCCCAGCATTTT	CASSPGTGRPQHF
15	NA	TRBV9	NA	TRBJ1-2	TGTGCCAGCAGCAACCGGGACACAACTAACTATGGCTACACCTTC	CASSNRDTTNYGYTF
13	NA	TRBV30	NA	TRBJ1-4	TGTGCCTGGAGTGTAAACTCTAATGAAAAACTGTTTTTT	CAWSVNSNEKLFF
15	NA	TRBV28	NA	TRBJ2-1	TGTGCCAGCAGAAAGGGACGCTCCGGGGTCAATGAGCAGTTCTTC	CASRKGRSGVNEQFF
12	NA	TRBV15	NA	TRBJ1-4	TGTGCCACCGGCCAGGTTGGTGAAAAACTGTTTTTT	CATGQVGEKLFF
16	NA	TRBV5-6	NA	TRBJ2-6	TGTGCCAGCAGCTTGGGTTTCAGGGCTGGGGCCAACGTCCTGACTTTC	CASSLGFRAGANVLTF
16	once	TRBV6-1	NA	TRBJ1-5	TGTGCCAGCAGTGAAGGTGGTCTATGGAGCAATCAGCCCCAGCATTTT	CASSEGGLWSNQPQHF
17	NA	TRBV11-3	TRBD2	TRBJ2-3	TGTGCCAGCAGCTTAGACCTGACTAGCGGGTTAGCAGATACGCAGTATTTT	CASSLDLTSGLADTQYF
13	NA	TRBV6-2/TRBV6-3	TRBD1	TRBJ1-2	TGTGCCAGCAGTCTCGGACAGGGAAGTGGCTACACCTTC	CASSLGQGSGYTF
15	NA	TRBV25-1	NA	TRBJ2-1	TGTGCCAGCAGTTACCACAGGGAAGTTGTCTCTGAGCAGTTCTTC	CASSYHREVVSEQFF
14	NA	TRBV3-1/TRBV3-2	NA	TRBJ1-6	TGTGCCAGCAGCCCCCAGGGGCATAATTCACCCCTCCACTTT	CASSPQGHNSPLHF
13	NA	TRBV5-6	NA	TRBJ2-7	TGTGCCAGCAGCTTGGGCAACCCTTACGAGCAGTACTTC	CASSLGNPYEQYF
15	once	TRBV9	NA	TRBJ1-3	TGTGCCAGCAGCTCACTCCCGGACCACGGAAACACCATATATTTT	CASSSLPDHGNTIYF
14	NA	TRBV30	TRBD1	TRBJ1-5	TGTGCCTGGAGTGTAGGACAGGGCAATCAGCCCCAGCATTTT	CAWSVGQGNQPQHF
14	NA	TRBV21-1	NA	TRBJ1-3	TGTGCCAGCAGCCCAGAGGCTAGGGAGAACACCATATATTTT	CASSPEARENTIYF
13	NA	TRBV3-1/TRBV3-2	NA	TRBJ1-5	TGTGCCAGCAGCCAATTTCGCGGGGAGGCCCAGCATTTT	CASSQFRGEAQHF
13	NA	TRBV2	NA	TRBJ1-6	TGTGCCAGCAGTTTTAGGTTAAATTCACCCCTCCACTTT	CASSFRLNSPLHF
14	NA	TRBV30	NA	TRBJ1-5	TGTGCCTGGTGTCTGAGTGGGTACAATCAGCCCCAGCATTTT	CAWCLSGYNQPQHF
17	NA	TRBV7-8	TRBD1	TRBJ2-3	TGTGCCAGCTCAGTACGACGGACAGGACCTCTCACAGATACGCAGTATTTT	CASSVRRTGPLTDTQYF
14	NA	TRBV7-9	NA	TRBJ1-1	TGTGCCAGCAGCTTGGGTTTCCGGAACACTGAAGCTTTCTTT	CASSLGFRNTEAFF
13	NA	TRBV7-3	NA	TRBJ1-1	TGTGCCAGCAGCCAAGAAGGGGGGACTGAAGCTTTCTTT	CASSQEGGTEAFF
14	NA	TRBV28	NA	TRBJ2-7	TGTGCCAGCAGTTTATGGGACAGTAACTACGAGCAGTACTTC	CASSLWDSNYEQYF
13	NA	TRBV3-1/TRBV3-2	NA	TRBJ2-3	TGTGCCAGCAGCCATCAAACAGGAGATACGCAGTATTTT	CASSHQTGDTQYF
13	NA	TRBV5-1	NA	TRBJ1-1	TGCGCCAGCAGCTTGAACTTGGGCACTGAAGCTTTCTTT	CASSLNLGTEAFF
15	NA	TRBV3-1/TRBV3-2	NA	TRBJ1-1	TGTGCCAGCAGCCAAGATTTGGGGGGGGCCACTGAAGCTTTCTTT	CASSQDLGGATEAFF
14	NA	TRBV11-3	TRBD1	TRBJ2-2	TGTGCCAGCAGCTTACAGACAGGGGTCGGGGAGCTGTTTTTT	CASSLQTGVGELFF
11	NA	TRBV1	NA	TRBJ2-7	TGCACCAGCACCCAGAGCGACGAGCAGTACTTC	CTSTQSDEQYF
14	NA	TRBV19	TRBD1	TRBJ2-3	TGTGCCAGTAGTCGGACAGGGGGCACAGATACGCAGTATTTT	CASSRTGGTDTQYF
17	few	TRBV19	NA	TRBJ2-6	TGTGCCAGTAGTAATCAGGGGGGGAGCTCTGGGGCCAACGTCCTGACTTTC	CASSNQGGSSGANVLTF
13	NA	TRBV5-4	TRBD1	TRBJ1-5	TGTGCCAGCAGCTCAGACAGGGATCAGCCCCAGCATTTT	CASSSDRDQPQHF
15	NA	TRBV24-1	TRBD2	TRBJ2-5	TGTGCCACCCGGGCCAAGCGGGGGGGCGGGGAGACCCAGTACTTC	CATRAKRGGGETQYF
13	NA	TRBV27	NA	TRBJ2-7	TGTGCCAGCAGCCTTACTATTGGGTACGAGCAGTACTTC	CASSLTIGYEQYF
15	NA	TRBV19	NA	TRBJ2-3	TGTGCCAGTAGTATAGAATTCAGGGTCGCCCATACGCAGTATTTT	CASSIEFRVAHTQYF
14	NA	TRBV6-6	NA	TRBJ2-7	TGTGCCAGCAGTCCGGACTCAACCTCCTACGAGCAGTACTTC	CASSPDSTSYEQYF
16	NA	TRBV5-4	NA	TRBJ2-7	TGTGCCAGCAGCTTGTCCCCGACGGGGTTCGGGTACGAGCAGTACTTC	CASSLSPTGFGYEQYF
14	NA	TRBV7-9	TRBD2	TRBJ2-7	TGTGCCAGCAGCCCCCCGGGGGGTTTCGACGAGCAGTACTTC	CASSPPGGFDEQYF